This is a list of T cell receptor beta chains from one sample in a study of T cells in Graves' hyperthyroidism and ophthalmopathy. TCRdb reprocessed the multiplex PCR reads via MiXCR and lists one record per CDR3 protein. The sample lists a few hundred thousand distinct CDR3 sequences, around 14% occurring once. Sequencing input: blood. Source of these receptors: a woman aged 25 to 39 with Graves' hyperthyroidism that later progressed to Graves' ophthalmopathy. CDR3s include the opening cysteine and the closing phenylalanine or tryptophan. D genes are given only for firm matches. Where a row states a size, it is once, few, many or the class of an expanded clone; other rows omit it.

many	TRBV20-1	-	TRBJ1-1	TGCAGTGCCGGCCATTTTGAGGCCACTGAAGCTTTCTTT	CSAGHFEATEAFF
many	TRBV24-1	-	TRBJ1-2	TGTGCCACCAGTGATGCACAGGGATCCTATGGCTACACCTTC	CATSDAQGSYGYTF
few	TRBV4-1	-	TRBJ1-1	TGCGCCAGCAGCCAAGACGAAATTTGGGGGAACACTGAAGCTTTCTTT	CASSQDEIWGNTEAFF
-	TRBV14	TRBD2	TRBJ2-7	TGTGCCAGCAGCCAATCCCTTCTGAGCGGGAGGGCTTGCGAGCAGTACTTC	CASSQSLLSGRACEQYF
few	TRBV28	TRBD1	TRBJ2-3	TGTGCCAGCAGCCGGGACAGGGGCCCAGATACGCAGTATTTT	CASSRDRGPDTQYF
many	TRBV20-1	-	TRBJ2-5	TGCAGTGCTAGAGGGAAGGACTCACAAGAGACCCAGTACTTC	CSARGKDSQETQYF
-	TRBV5-8	-	TRBJ1-1	TGTGCCAGCAGCCGGCTCGCGGGGAGTGACGAAGCTTTCTTT	CASSRLAGSDEAFF
many	TRBV6-5	-	TRBJ1-6	TGTGCCAGCAGTTACTCGTTCGGGGGGTCGGGTTCACCCCTCCACTTT	CASSYSFGGSGSPLHF
many	TRBV6-1	-	TRBJ2-1	TGTGCCAGCAGTGCCTACAATGAGCAGTTCTTC	CASSAYNEQFF
-	TRBV11-3	-	TRBJ2-7	TGTGCCAGCAGCCCTCGACAGGATCATTCCTACGAGCAGTACTTC	CASSPRQDHSYEQYF
many	TRBV2	-	TRBJ2-5	TGTGCCAGCAGTTCTTTTCAACGGACACAGTACTTC	CASSSFQRTQYF
many	TRBV19	TRBD2	TRBJ2-4	TGTGCCAGTAGTATAGGTAGGGGAGGGGTTCAGTACTTC	CASSIGRGGVQYF
many	TRBV28	TRBD1	TRBJ1-1	TGTGCCAGTTCAAGGGGGACGCGGACAGGTCTCAAGGCTTTCTTT	CASSRGTRTGLKAFF
few	TRBV9	TRBD2	TRBJ2-7	TGTGCCAGCACCGGTATACTAGCGGGAGGGCCCCCCTCCTACGAGCAGTACTTC	CASTGILAGGPPSYEQYF
few	TRBV6-6	-	TRBJ2-4	TGTGCCAGCAGTTACTCGGGGGACGGTTGGCAAAACATTCAGTACTTC	CASSYSGDGWQNIQYF
many	TRBV10-3	-	TRBJ1-5	TGTGCCATCAGTGGAATCGGAGGGTTGGGTGGTCAGCCCCAGCATTTT	CAISGIGGLGGQPQHF
-	TRBV27	-	TRBJ1-1	TGTGCCAGCAGCCCCCCCCGAACAGGGGAAGCTTTCTTT	CASSPPRTGEAFF
many	TRBV5-1	TRBD2	TRBJ2-5	TGCGCCAGCAGCTTAGCTAGCGGGACGCTAGAGACCCAGTACTTC	CASSLASGTLETQYF